Presented here are 2 T cell receptor beta chains from one specimen sequenced in a study of Tregs in tolerant kidney transplant recipients. The assay was immunoSEQ multiplex PCR, and TCRdb's table has in-frame clones only and misses some. The sample records about 31,000 clones, 82% being singletons. What these receptors recognize is not known. The sample was Tregs from blood cultured with allogeneic cells. Receptor source: a human donor in good health.

This sequence joins TRBV29-1 and TRBJ2-2; D gene ambiguous. Between the trimmed V and J ends, which lost 4 bases and 3 bases, there was a span of 6 bases. CDR3 length: 12 residues. CDR1 is SQVTM, CDR2 ANQGSEA, per germline. CDR3 bases: TGCAGCGTTGTTGAGGACACCGGGGAGCTGTTTTTT. Translation: CSVVEDTGELFF.

The chain's CDR3 is CASSPSWGGNIQYF. CDR3 nucleotides: TGTGCCAGCAGCCCTAGCTGGGGGGGAAACATTCAGTACTTC. The chain couples TRBV11-2 to TRBJ2-4; 7 bases fit TRBD2. This CDR3 is 14 amino acids long. Per the germline V gene, CDR1 is SGHAT and CDR2 is FQNNGV. J was trimmed by 6 bases and V by 5 bases; bases with no gene match: 7.